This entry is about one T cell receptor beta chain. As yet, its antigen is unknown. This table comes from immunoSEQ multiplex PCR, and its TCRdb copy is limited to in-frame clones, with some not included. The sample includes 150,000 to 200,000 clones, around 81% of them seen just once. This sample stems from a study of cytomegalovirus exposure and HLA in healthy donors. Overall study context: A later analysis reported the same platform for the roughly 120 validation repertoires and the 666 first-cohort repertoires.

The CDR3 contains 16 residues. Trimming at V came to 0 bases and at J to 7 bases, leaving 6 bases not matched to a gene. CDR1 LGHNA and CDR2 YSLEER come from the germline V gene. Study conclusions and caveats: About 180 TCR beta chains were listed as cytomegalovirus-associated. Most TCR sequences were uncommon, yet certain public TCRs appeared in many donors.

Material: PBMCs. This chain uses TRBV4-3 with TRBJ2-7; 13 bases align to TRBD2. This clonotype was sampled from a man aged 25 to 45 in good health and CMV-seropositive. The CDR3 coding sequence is TGCGCCAGCAGCCAAGATTGGACTAGCGGGGGTTTAGAGCAGTACTTC. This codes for CASSQDWTSGGLEQYF.